Described below is a single TCR beta chain sequence and its context. The record originates from a study of technical replicates of blood from a few donors. TCRdb keeps only in-frame clones here, not all; method: immunoSEQ multiplex PCR. The sample has some 76,000 clones, 98% seen once. The germline gives CDR1 SGHTA, CDR2 FQGNSA. CDR3 size: 15 residues. J lost 11 bases, V lost 5 bases, and 14 bases had no gene match. The source material was T cells isolated from PBMCs. This sequence joins TRBV7-2 and TRBJ2-2; TRBD2 aligns across 7 bases. This receptor was identified in a human donor in good health. The CDR3 loop reads CASSPGGRRGAELFF. CDR3 DNA sequence: TGTGCCAGCAGCCCGGGAGGCCGCCGGGGAGCTGAGCTGTTTTTT.